The 8 T cell receptor beta chains presented below share a single source sample, sequenced in a study of blood T cell repertoires in COVID-19. Using immunoSEQ multiplex PCR, the repertoire was profiled, and TCRdb retains in-frame clones only, with some absent. The sample has approximately 240,000 clones, approximately 80% seen once. The sequenced material came from peripheral blood. The receptors were gathered from a woman aged 80 or over with active or convalescent COVID-19.

This clone was counted a few times. V and J are TRBV3-1 (or the pseudogene TRBV3-2) and TRBJ1-1; D is undetermined. The CDR3 has 14 amino acids. Germline V lookup: CDR1 LGHDT, CDR2 YNNKEL (reference sequence). V lost 7 bases and J 4 bases, leaving 16 bases between the germline ends. The CDR3 sequence is CASIPKEGPTEAFF. CDR3 DNA: TGTGCCAGCATCCCGAAGGAGGGTCCCACTGAAGCTTTCTTT.

The chain combines TRBV5-1 with TRBJ2-5; 9 nucleotides line up with TRBD1. This CDR3 comprises 16 residues. Per the germline V gene, CDR1 is SGHRS and CDR2 is YFSETQ. V lost 3 bases, J lost 2 bases, and 8 bases stayed unmatched. The CDR3 region is CASSWVTGGRQETQYF. The CDR3 nucleotides read TGCGCCAGCAGCTGGGTGACAGGGGGTAGGCAAGAGACCCAGTACTTC.

The chain carries TRBV5-1 and TRBJ1-1; D possibly corresponds to TRBD1 (5 bases). V was cut by 1 base and J by 4 bases, with 8 bases left in between. CDR1 and CDR2 (germline): SGHRS, YFSETQ. The CDR3 consists of 13 residues. The CDR3 protein is CASSLQGGTEAFF. CDR3 coding DNA: TGCGCCAGCAGCTTGCAGGGTGGCACTGAAGCTTTCTTT. Full variable domain (missing parts from reference TRBV5-1 and TRBJ1-1): KAGVTQTPRYLIKTRGQQVTLSCSPISGHRSVSWYQQTPGQGLQFLFEYFSETQRNKGNFPGRFSGRQFSNSRSEMNVSTLELGDSALYLCASSLQGGTEAFFGQGTRLTVV.

The chain links TRBV14 to TRBJ2-1; weak D call: TRBD1 (6 bases). From germline, CDR1 is SGHDN and CDR2 FVKESK. CDR3 length: 15 amino acids. Deletions cut 0 bases from V and 0 bases from J, with 6 bases between. The CDR3 reads CASSQDRGSYNEQFF. CDR3 in DNA: TGTGCCAGCAGCCAAGACAGGGGCTCCTACAATGAGCAGTTCTTC.

The chain recombines TRBV5-1 with TRBJ2-2, with 9 nucleotides matching TRBD2. The germline V gene has CDR1 SGHRS and CDR2 YFSETQ. The ends lost 4 bases at V and 4 bases at J; junction bases unmatched: 8. The CDR3 is 16 residues long. In DNA, the CDR3 is TGCGCCAGCAGCCCCGGAGCTAGCGGGACCACCGGGGAGCTGTTTTTT. The encoded protein is CASSPGASGTTGELFF.

The chain links TRBV5-4 to TRBJ2-1; perhaps TRBD1 as D (5 bases). CDR1 and CDR2 (germline): SGHNT, YYREEE (reference sequence). This CDR3 comprises 18 residues. Deletions cut 4 bases from V and 2 bases from J, with 22 bases between. The CDR3 region is CASSSSFTGDRTYNEQFF. In nucleotides, the CDR3 is TGTGCCAGCAGCAGCAGTTTCACCGGTGACAGAACCTACAATGAGCAGTTCTTC.

The chain is built from TRBV19 and TRBJ2-2, with D tentatively TRBD1 (6 bases). V was shortened by 7 bases and J by 6 bases, with 21 bases between the two germline ends. CDR1 and CDR2 (germline): LNHDA, SQIVND (reference sequence). The CDR3 length is 16 residues. CDR3 amino acids: CASKSGAGTGAGELFF. The CDR3 coding sequence is TGTGCCAGTAAATCAGGGGCGGGTACCGGCGCCGGGGAGCTGTTTTTT.

The chain joins TRBV2 to TRBJ2-7; D perhaps matches TRBD2 (6 bases). V lost 8 bases and J lost 1, with 15 bases in between. The CDR3 is 14 amino acids. Germline CDR1 SNHLY, CDR2 FYNNEI. CDR3 region: CASGREPGSYEQYF. The DNA for the CDR3 is TGTGCCAGCGGACGGGAGCCAGGTTCCTACGAGCAGTACTTC.